This TCR beta chain was identified in a study of identical twins. Study-wide findings and caveats: Cord blood's abundant beta clonotypes had fewer insertions, unlike memory repertoires.

TCRdb reanalysed the 5' RACE reads using MiXCR and keeps one entry per CDR3 protein. Among about 790,000 distinct CDR3 sequences, roughly 20% were seen once, and the ten largest hold under 15%. The CDR3 extends over 14 amino acids. CDR1 DFQATT and CDR2 SNEGSKA come from the germline V gene (reference sequence). Trimming took 4 bases from V and 4 from J; bases not matched to a gene: 8. As regards this clonotype: Its specificity is not known.

These data were also filed under a second study, of T cells expressing NK-cell markers.

This receptor was taken from a young woman in good health. This chain uses TRBV20-1 with TRBJ2-7; TRBD1 agrees at 9 bases. Sequencing was done on a sample of PBMCs. The CDR3, as DNA: TGCAGTGCTATACGGACAGGGGCTGAGTACGAGCAGTACTTC. Protein product: CSAIRTGAEYEQYF.